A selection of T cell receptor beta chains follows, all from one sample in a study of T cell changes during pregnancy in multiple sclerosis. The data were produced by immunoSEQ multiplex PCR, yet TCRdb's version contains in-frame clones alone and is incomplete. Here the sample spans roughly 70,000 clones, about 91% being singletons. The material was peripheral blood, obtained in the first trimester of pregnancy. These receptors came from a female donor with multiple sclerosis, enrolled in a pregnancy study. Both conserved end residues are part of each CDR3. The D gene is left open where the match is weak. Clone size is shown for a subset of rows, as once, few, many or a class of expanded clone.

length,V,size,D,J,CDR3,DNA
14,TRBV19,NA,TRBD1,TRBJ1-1,CASRTGWVDTEAFF,TGTGCCTCAAGGACAGGGTGGGTGGACACTGAAGCTTTCTTT
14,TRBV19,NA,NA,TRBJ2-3,CASNFGASTDTQYF,TGTGCCAGTAATTTCGGTGCTAGCACAGATACGCAGTATTTT
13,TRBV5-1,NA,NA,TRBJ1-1,CASSFDWNTEAFF,TGCGCCAGCAGCTTCGACTGGAACACTGAAGCTTTCTTT
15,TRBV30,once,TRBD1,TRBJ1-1,CAWSRGQGGNTEAFF,TGTGCCTGGAGCAGAGGACAGGGGGGGAACACTGAAGCTTTCTTT
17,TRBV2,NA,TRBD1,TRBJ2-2,CASSPLQDRGNTGELFF,TGTGCCAGCAGTCCCCTCCAGGACAGGGGGAACACCGGGGAGCTGTTTTTT
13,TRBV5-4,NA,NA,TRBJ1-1,CASSGIWNTEAFF,TGTGCCAGCAGCGGCATCTGGAACACTGAAGCTTTCTTT
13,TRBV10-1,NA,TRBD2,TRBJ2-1,CASSATSLHEQFF,TGCGCCAGCAGTGCGACTAGCCTTCATGAGCAGTTCTTC
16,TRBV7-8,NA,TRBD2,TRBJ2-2,CASSPIAGANTGELFF,TGTGCCAGCAGCCCCATAGCGGGGGCCAACACCGGGGAGCTGTTTTTT
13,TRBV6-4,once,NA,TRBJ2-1,CASSDNSLNEQFF,TGTGCCAGCAGTGACAACTCCCTCAATGAGCAGTTCTTC
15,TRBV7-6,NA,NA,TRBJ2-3,CASSLVGGGADTQYF,TGTGCCAGCAGCTTAGTCGGGGGTGGCGCAGATACGCAGTATTTT
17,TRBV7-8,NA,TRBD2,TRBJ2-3,CASSLALAGPSTDTQYF,TGTGCCAGCAGCTTAGCCCTAGCGGGGCCTAGCACAGATACGCAGTATTTT
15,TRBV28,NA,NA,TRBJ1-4,CASSSEDGTNEKLFF,TGTGCCAGCAGCTCGGAGGACGGAACTAATGAAAAACTGTTTTTT
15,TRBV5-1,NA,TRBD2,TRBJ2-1,CASSPSGGPHNEQFF,TGCGCCAGCAGTCCGAGCGGGGGGCCGCACAATGAGCAGTTCTTC
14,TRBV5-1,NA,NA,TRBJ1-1,CASSLRGGYTEAFF,TGCGCCAGCAGCTTGAGGGGGGGATACACTGAAGCTTTCTTT